Listed below are T cell receptor beta chains from one sample, sequenced in a study of vaccination effects on CD4 cells after COVID-19. Produced via immunoSEQ multiplex PCR; TCRdb's table is partial and in-frame only. The repertoire holds tens of thousands of clones, with around 69% as singletons. Their target antigens are unknown. The source material was CD4+ T cells from PBMCs cultured without peptide, sampled after COVID-19 vaccination. The source is a human donor who received a COVID-19 vaccine. Both conserved end residues are part of each CDR3. The D gene is left open where the match is weak. The size of a clone is reported for some rows only, either as once, few or many, or as a class for expanded clones.

J: TRBJ1-1
D: TRBD1
size: NA
V: TRBV2
DNA: TGTGCCAGCAGTGGCGTAGGGGGCCGGACTGAAGCTTTCTTT
CDR3: CASSGVGGRTEAFF

J: TRBJ2-1
D: NA
size: once
V: TRBV19
DNA: TGTGCCAGTAGTCACCAGGGTCTGTACAATGAGCAGTTCTTC
CDR3: CASSHQGLYNEQFF

J: TRBJ1-2
D: TRBD1
size: NA
V: TRBV24-1
DNA: TGTGCCACCAGTGAGGGACAGGGGGCGAAGTTTCTCTTC
CDR3: CATSEGQGAKFLF

J: TRBJ2-1
D: NA
size: NA
V: TRBV19
DNA: TGTGCCAGTAGTCCGCCGGTAGGTGAGCAGTTCTTC
CDR3: CASSPPVGEQFF

J: TRBJ2-2
D: TRBD1
size: few
V: TRBV7-3
DNA: TGTGCCAGCAGAGGGGGCCGAACCGGGGAGCTGTTTTTT
CDR3: CASRGGRTGELFF

J: TRBJ1-3
D: NA
size: NA
V: TRBV30
DNA: TGTGCCTGGAGTGGGCACTCCGGCTCTGGAAACACCATATATTTT
CDR3: CAWSGHSGSGNTIYF

J: TRBJ2-3
D: TRBD2
size: few
V: TRBV7-3
DNA: TGTGCCAGCAGCCCCGGGGGGGCCACAGATACGCAGTATTTT
CDR3: CASSPGGATDTQYF

J: TRBJ1-4
D: NA
size: NA
V: TRBV6-1
DNA: TGTGCCAGCAGTGACACAGGGTTTGAAAAACTGTTTTTT
CDR3: CASSDTGFEKLFF

J: TRBJ1-1
D: TRBD1
size: NA
V: TRBV7-2
DNA: TGTGCCAGCAGCCCGACTTCCGGGACAGGGGGGAAAGCTTTCTTT
CDR3: CASSPTSGTGGKAFF

J: TRBJ1-5
D: NA
size: NA
V: TRBV6-2/TRBV6-3
DNA: TGTGCCAGCAGTTCCCCTTCCGGTACCTATAGCAATCAGCCCCAGCATTTT
CDR3: CASSSPSGTYSNQPQHF

J: TRBJ1-1
D: NA
size: few
V: TRBV29-1
DNA: TGCAGCCCGACACTGAACACTGAAGCTTTCTTT
CDR3: CSPTLNTEAFF

J: TRBJ1-5
D: NA
size: NA
V: TRBV6-1
DNA: TGTGCCAGCAGTGAAAGGGATCAGCCCCAGCATTTT
CDR3: CASSERDQPQHF

J: TRBJ1-4
D: NA
size: NA
V: TRBV4-1
DNA: TGCGCCAGCAGCCAAGAGGGACTCCTGGGGCACTGGAATGAAAAACTGTTTTTT
CDR3: CASSQEGLLGHWNEKLFF

J: TRBJ2-5
D: TRBD1
size: NA
V: TRBV5-6
DNA: TGTGCCAGCAGCTCTTACAGGGGGCTTTGGGAGACCCAGTACTTC
CDR3: CASSSYRGLWETQYF

J: TRBJ1-1
D: NA
size: NA
V: TRBV6-5
DNA: TGTGCCAGCAGTTACCCCGGGACGGGGGGCACTGAAGCTTTCTTT
CDR3: CASSYPGTGGTEAFF

J: TRBJ1-5
D: NA
size: NA
V: TRBV6-5
DNA: TGTGCCAGCAGCTTAACAGGGCCCAATCAGCCCCAGCATTTT
CDR3: CASSLTGPNQPQHF

J: TRBJ2-5
D: NA
size: NA
V: TRBV6-1
DNA: TGTGCCAGCAGTGAAGATTTGCGGAAAGAGACCCAGTACTTC
CDR3: CASSEDLRKETQYF

J: TRBJ2-2
D: NA
size: NA
V: TRBV29-1
DNA: TGCAGCGTTGCCCATTTGGTCGGGGGAGTCACCGGGGAGCTGTTTTTT
CDR3: CSVAHLVGGVTGELFF

J: TRBJ2-6
D: TRBD1
size: NA
V: TRBV29-1
DNA: TGCAGCGCTCGGACAGGGGGGAGCTCTGGGGCCAACGTCCTGACTTTC
CDR3: CSARTGGSSGANVLTF

J: TRBJ1-1
D: NA
size: NA
V: TRBV27
DNA: TGTGCCAGCACGGACGGCCGCGAGTCTGAAGCTTTCTTT
CDR3: CASTDGRESEAFF

J: TRBJ2-2
D: NA
size: few
V: TRBV9
DNA: TGTGCCAGCAGCGTAGGAGACAGGAGACTTTTGCGGAACACCGGGGAGCTGTTTTTT
CDR3: CASSVGDRRLLRNTGELFF

J: TRBJ2-3
D: NA
size: NA
V: TRBV5-4
DNA: TGTGCCAGCAGCATCCGGACAGGCACAGATACGCAGTATTTT
CDR3: CASSIRTGTDTQYF

J: TRBJ2-3
D: NA
size: NA
V: TRBV6-2/TRBV6-3
DNA: TGTGCCAGCAGTTATCGGCTAGCCAGCACAGATACGCAGTATTTT
CDR3: CASSYRLASTDTQYF

J: TRBJ1-4
D: NA
size: few
V: TRBV5-1
DNA: TGCGCCAGCAGCTTGGCCCCAGGGTCTAATGAAAAACTGTTTTTT
CDR3: CASSLAPGSNEKLFF

J: TRBJ2-1
D: TRBD2
size: NA
V: TRBV5-1
DNA: TGCGCCAGCAGCTTGGCCTCCGGGACTAGCGGGGGGTCTTTCAATGAGCAGTTCTTC
CDR3: CASSLASGTSGGSFNEQFF

J: TRBJ1-5
D: TRBD1
size: few
V: TRBV4-2
DNA: TGTGCCAGCAGCCCCTCGACAGGGGGCGCAACACAGCCCCAGCATTTT
CDR3: CASSPSTGGATQPQHF

J: TRBJ2-5
D: TRBD2
size: NA
V: TRBV11-2
DNA: TGTGCCAGCAGCCCTAGCGGGGGGGAGGAGACCCAGTACTTC
CDR3: CASSPSGGEETQYF

J: TRBJ2-1
D: TRBD2
size: once
V: TRBV2
DNA: TGTGCCAGCCGAGAAAGCTCTAGCGGGGGAATCAATGAGCAGTTCTTC
CDR3: CASRESSSGGINEQFF

J: TRBJ2-3
D: NA
size: NA
V: TRBV19
DNA: TGTGCCAGTAGTACGAGGGACGGAAATACGCAGTATTTT
CDR3: CASSTRDGNTQYF

J: TRBJ1-5
D: NA
size: NA
V: TRBV6-5
DNA: TGTGCCAGCAGCCGGGAAACAGGTCAGCCCCAGCATTTT
CDR3: CASSRETGQPQHF

J: TRBJ1-5
D: NA
size: NA
V: TRBV6-5
DNA: TGTGCCAGCAAGACAGGTATTAGCAATCAGCCCCAGCATTTT
CDR3: CASKTGISNQPQHF

J: TRBJ2-2
D: NA
size: once
V: TRBV6-5
DNA: TGTGCCAGCAGCAAGATGCTTGCCACCGGGGAGCTGTTTTTT
CDR3: CASSKMLATGELFF

J: TRBJ1-1
D: NA
size: NA
V: TRBV28
DNA: TGTGCCAGCAGCCGGACCGACGGAGTGAACACTGAAGCTTTCTTT
CDR3: CASSRTDGVNTEAFF

J: TRBJ1-2
D: NA
size: NA
V: TRBV5-1
DNA: TGCGCCAGCAGCCCCGGAGAGGGGCGCAGGGGCTACACCTTC
CDR3: CASSPGEGRRGYTF

J: TRBJ1-2
D: TRBD1
size: NA
V: TRBV30
DNA: TGTGCCTGGAGTCGGGACAGGAGCTTTCCCCTGAATGGCTACACCTTC
CDR3: CAWSRDRSFPLNGYTF

J: TRBJ1-6
D: NA
size: medium-sized
V: TRBV5-5
DNA: TGTGCCAGCAGCGACGAACGGAACAATTCACCCCTCCACTTT
CDR3: CASSDERNNSPLHF

J: TRBJ2-1
D: NA
size: NA
V: TRBV24-1
DNA: TGTGCCACCAGTGATCAGGGACGGTGGTCGGGGAGAAATGAGCAGTTCTTC
CDR3: CATSDQGRWSGRNEQFF

J: TRBJ1-5
D: NA
size: few
V: TRBV4-3
DNA: TGCGCCAGCAGCCAAGAAAAGGGACTAAATCAGCCCCAGCATTTT
CDR3: CASSQEKGLNQPQHF

J: TRBJ1-1
D: NA
size: once
V: TRBV28
DNA: TGTGCCAGCAGTTCCAGGGTGGCTGAAGCTTTCTTT
CDR3: CASSSRVAEAFF

J: TRBJ1-4
D: NA
size: once
V: TRBV28
DNA: TGTGCCAGCAGTTTACCGCAGGGGTCTAATGAAAAACTGTTTTTT
CDR3: CASSLPQGSNEKLFF

J: TRBJ2-1
D: NA
size: NA
V: TRBV24-1
DNA: TGTGCCACCAGTGATGAGCTGGGGGGGGGCGGCAATGAGCAGTTCTTC
CDR3: CATSDELGGGGNEQFF

J: TRBJ2-2
D: NA
size: NA
V: TRBV9
DNA: TGTGCCAGCAGCCCGGCCCCGAACACCGGGGAGCTGTTTTTT
CDR3: CASSPAPNTGELFF

J: TRBJ2-2
D: TRBD1
size: few
V: TRBV14
DNA: TGTGCCAGCAAACAGGGGATCGGGGAGCTGTTTTTT
CDR3: CASKQGIGELFF

J: TRBJ2-2
D: NA
size: NA
V: TRBV5-1
DNA: TGCGCCAGCAGCTTATCTGTACTCTCGAACACCGGGGAGCTGTTTTTT
CDR3: CASSLSVLSNTGELFF

J: TRBJ2-3
D: TRBD1
size: NA
V: TRBV5-1
DNA: TGCGCCAGCAGCTTGGTGGGGACAGACCCTAGCACAGATACGCAGTATTTT
CDR3: CASSLVGTDPSTDTQYF

J: TRBJ1-1
D: TRBD1
size: NA
V: TRBV2
DNA: TGTGCCAGCAGTGGGGGGACAGGGCGTCCCACTGAAGCTTTCTTT
CDR3: CASSGGTGRPTEAFF

J: TRBJ2-3
D: TRBD1
size: NA
V: TRBV28
DNA: TGTGCCAGCAGTTTAACTCGACGGGCGGGACAGGGGGCTGATACGCAGTATTTT
CDR3: CASSLTRRAGQGADTQYF

J: TRBJ2-3
D: NA
size: NA
V: TRBV6-5
DNA: TGTGCCAGCAGTCCTCCAGGGGTTGGTACAGATACGCAGTATTTT
CDR3: CASSPPGVGTDTQYF

J: TRBJ1-6
D: NA
size: few
V: TRBV3-1/TRBV3-2
DNA: TGTGCCAGCAGCCAGAGTAAACAGGGAACACCCCTCCACTTT
CDR3: CASSQSKQGTPLHF

J: TRBJ1-6
D: NA
size: NA
V: TRBV7-2
DNA: TGTGCCAGCAGCCTCGGGGGCGGGTATAATTCACCCCTCCACTTT
CDR3: CASSLGGGYNSPLHF

J: TRBJ2-2
D: TRBD2
size: NA
V: TRBV4-1
DNA: TGCGCCAGCAGCCGCGGGGGGCTGGTGAACACCGGGGAGCTGTTTTTT
CDR3: CASSRGGLVNTGELFF

J: TRBJ1-1
D: NA
size: few
V: TRBV6-6
DNA: TGTGCCAGCAGGGGGAACACTGAAGCTTTCTTT
CDR3: CASRGNTEAFF

J: TRBJ2-1
D: TRBD2
size: few
V: TRBV7-2
DNA: TGTGCCAGCAGCGCGGCCTTGGGACTAGCGGGGCGGCAGTTCTTC
CDR3: CASSAALGLAGRQFF

J: TRBJ2-4
D: TRBD1
size: NA
V: TRBV7-9
DNA: TGTGCCAGCAGCTTAGTACTCGGACAGGGTGTAGTACGTTCCCCGTACTTC
CDR3: CASSLVLGQGVVRSPYF